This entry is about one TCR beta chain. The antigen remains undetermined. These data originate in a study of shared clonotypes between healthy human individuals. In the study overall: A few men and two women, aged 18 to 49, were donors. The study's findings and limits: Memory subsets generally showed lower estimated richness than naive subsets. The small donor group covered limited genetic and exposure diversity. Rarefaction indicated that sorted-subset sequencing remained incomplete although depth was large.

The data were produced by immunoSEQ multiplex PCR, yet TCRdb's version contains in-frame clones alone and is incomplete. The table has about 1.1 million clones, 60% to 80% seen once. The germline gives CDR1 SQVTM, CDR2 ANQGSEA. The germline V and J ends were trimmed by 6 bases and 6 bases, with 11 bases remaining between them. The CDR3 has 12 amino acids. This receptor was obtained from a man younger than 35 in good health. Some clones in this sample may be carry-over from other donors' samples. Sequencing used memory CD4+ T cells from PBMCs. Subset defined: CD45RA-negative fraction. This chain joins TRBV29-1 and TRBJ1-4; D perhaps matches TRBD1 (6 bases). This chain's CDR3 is CSVRDIYEKLFF. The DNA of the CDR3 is TGCAGCGTCCGGGACATCTATGAAAAACTGTTTTTT.